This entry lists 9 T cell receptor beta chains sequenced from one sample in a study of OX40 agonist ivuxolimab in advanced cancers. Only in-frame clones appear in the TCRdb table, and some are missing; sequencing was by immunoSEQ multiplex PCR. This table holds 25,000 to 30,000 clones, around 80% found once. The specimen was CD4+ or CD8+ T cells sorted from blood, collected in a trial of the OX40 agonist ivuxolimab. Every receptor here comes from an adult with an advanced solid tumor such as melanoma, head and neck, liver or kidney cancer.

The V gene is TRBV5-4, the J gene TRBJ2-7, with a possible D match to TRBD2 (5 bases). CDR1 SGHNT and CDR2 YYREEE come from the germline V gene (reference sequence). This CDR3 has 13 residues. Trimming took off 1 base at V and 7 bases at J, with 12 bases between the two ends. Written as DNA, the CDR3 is TGTGCCAGCAGCTTGCACTCGAGGGAAGAGCAGTACTTC. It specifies CASSLHSREEQYF.

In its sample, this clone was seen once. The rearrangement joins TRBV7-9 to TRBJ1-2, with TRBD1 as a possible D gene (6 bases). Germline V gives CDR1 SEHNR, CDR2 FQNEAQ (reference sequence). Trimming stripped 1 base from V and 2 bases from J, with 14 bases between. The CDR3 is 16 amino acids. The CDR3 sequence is CASSLEGTGKNYGYTF. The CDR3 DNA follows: TGTGCCAGCAGCTTAGAGGGAACAGGGAAAAACTATGGCTACACCTTC.

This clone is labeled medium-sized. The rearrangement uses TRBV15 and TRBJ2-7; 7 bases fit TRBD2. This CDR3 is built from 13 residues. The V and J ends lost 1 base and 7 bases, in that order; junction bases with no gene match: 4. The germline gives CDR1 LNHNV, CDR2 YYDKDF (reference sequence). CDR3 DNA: TGTGCCACCAGCAGAGTGGCGGGAGAGGAGCAGTACTTC. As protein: CATSRVAGEEQYF.

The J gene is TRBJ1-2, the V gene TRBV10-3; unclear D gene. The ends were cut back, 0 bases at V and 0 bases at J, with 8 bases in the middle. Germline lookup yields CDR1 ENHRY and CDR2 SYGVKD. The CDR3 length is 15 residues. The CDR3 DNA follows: TGTGCCATCAGTGAGTCCGGACGGTCTAACTATGGCTACACCTTC. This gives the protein CAISESGRSNYGYTF.

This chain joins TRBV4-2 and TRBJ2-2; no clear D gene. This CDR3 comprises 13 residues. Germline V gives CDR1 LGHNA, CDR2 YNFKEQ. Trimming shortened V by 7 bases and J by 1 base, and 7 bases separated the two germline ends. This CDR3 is CASTAQNTGELFF. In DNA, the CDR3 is TGTGCCAGCACCGCACAGAACACCGGGGAGCTGTTTTTT.

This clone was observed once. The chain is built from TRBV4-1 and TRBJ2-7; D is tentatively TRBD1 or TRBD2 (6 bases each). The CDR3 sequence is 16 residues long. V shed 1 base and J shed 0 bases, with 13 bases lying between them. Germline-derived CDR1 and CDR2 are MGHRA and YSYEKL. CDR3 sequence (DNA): TGCGCCAGCAGCCAAGTTTCGGGGGCGTACTCCTACGAGCAGTACTTC. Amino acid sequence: CASSQVSGAYSYEQYF.

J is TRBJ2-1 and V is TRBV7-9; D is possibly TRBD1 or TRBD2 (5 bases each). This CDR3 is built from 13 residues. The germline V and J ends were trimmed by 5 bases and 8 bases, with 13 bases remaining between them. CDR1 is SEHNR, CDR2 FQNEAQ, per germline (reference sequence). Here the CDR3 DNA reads TGTGCCAGCAGCACTAGGGCCAGGGATGAGCAGTTCTTC. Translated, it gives CASSTRARDEQFF.

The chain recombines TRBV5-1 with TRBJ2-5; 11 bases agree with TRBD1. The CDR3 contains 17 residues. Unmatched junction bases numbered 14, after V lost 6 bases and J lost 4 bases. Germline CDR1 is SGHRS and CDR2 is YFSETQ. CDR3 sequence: CASTRFVGQGGGETQYF. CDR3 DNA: TGCGCCAGCACCAGATTCGTGGGACAGGGGGGAGGAGAGACCCAGTACTTC. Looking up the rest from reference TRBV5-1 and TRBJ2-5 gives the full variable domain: KAGVTQTPRYLIKTRGQQVTLSCSPISGHRSVSWYQQTPGQGLQFLFEYFSETQRNKGNFPGRFSGRQFSNSRSEMNVSTLELGDSALYLCASTRFVGQGGGETQYFGPGTRLLVL.

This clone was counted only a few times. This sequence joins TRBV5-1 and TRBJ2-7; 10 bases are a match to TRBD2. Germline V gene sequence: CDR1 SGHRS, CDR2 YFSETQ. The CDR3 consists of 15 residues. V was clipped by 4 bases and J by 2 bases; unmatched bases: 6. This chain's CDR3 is CASSPRTSGTYEQYF. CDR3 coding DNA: TGCGCCAGCAGCCCACGGACTAGCGGAACCTACGAGCAGTACTTC. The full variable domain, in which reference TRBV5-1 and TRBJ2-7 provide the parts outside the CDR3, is KAGVTQTPRYLIKTRGQQVTLSCSPISGHRSVSWYQQTPGQGLQFLFEYFSETQRNKGNFPGRFSGRQFSNSRSEMNVSTLELGDSALYLCASSPRTSGTYEQYFGPGTRLTVT.